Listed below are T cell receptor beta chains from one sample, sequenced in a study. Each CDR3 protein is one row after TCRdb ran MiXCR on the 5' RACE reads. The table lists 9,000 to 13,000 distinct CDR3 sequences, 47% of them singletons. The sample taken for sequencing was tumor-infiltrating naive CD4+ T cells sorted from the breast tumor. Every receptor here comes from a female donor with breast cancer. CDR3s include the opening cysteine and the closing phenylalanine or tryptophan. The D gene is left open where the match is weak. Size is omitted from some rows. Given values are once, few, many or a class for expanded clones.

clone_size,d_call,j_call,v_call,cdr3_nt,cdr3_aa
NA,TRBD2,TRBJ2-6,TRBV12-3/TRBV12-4,TGTGCCAGCAGCTCGGGAGGATCTGGGGCCAACGTCCTGACTTTC,CASSSGGSGANVLTF
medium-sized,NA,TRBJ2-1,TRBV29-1,TGCAGCGGAGACAGGTTCGATGAGCAGTTCTTC,CSGDRFDEQFF
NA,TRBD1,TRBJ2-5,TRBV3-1,TGTGCCAGCAGCCAAGATAACAGGGGGCGTGAGACCCAGTACTTC,CASSQDNRGRETQYF
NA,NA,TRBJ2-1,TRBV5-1,TGCGCCAGCAGCCTTAACTACAATGAGCAGTTCTTC,CASSLNYNEQFF
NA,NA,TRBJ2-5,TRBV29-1,TGCAGCGTTGGGGAACAAGAGACCCAGTACTTC,CSVGEQETQYF
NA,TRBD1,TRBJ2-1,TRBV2,TGTGCCAGCAGCAGAGACAGGGCCTCCTACAATGAGCAGTTCTTC,CASSRDRASYNEQFF
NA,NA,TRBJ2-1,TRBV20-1,TGCAGTGCTAGAGATTCGTGGGGGCCGCGGGAGTGGAATGAGCAGTTCTTC,CSARDSWGPREWNEQFF
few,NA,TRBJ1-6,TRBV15,TGTGCCACCAGCAGGAGAAATTCACCCCTCCACTTT,CATSRRNSPLHF
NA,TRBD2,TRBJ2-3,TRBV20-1,TGCAGTGCTAGAGTAGCGGGAGGAGGGGTAGATACGCAGTATTTT,CSARVAGGGVDTQYF
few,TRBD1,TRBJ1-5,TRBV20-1,TGCAGTGCTGGTACACCGGGACAGGCTGCCCAGCCCCAGCATTTT,CSAGTPGQAAQPQHF
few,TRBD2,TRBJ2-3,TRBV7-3,TGTGCCAGCAGCCCGCGCGGGGGGTTGTCAGATACGCAGTATTTT,CASSPRGGLSDTQYF
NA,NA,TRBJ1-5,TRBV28,TGTGCCAGCAGTTTAGGGACCCATCAGCCCCAGCATTTT,CASSLGTHQPQHF
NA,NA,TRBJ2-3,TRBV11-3,TGTGCCAGCAGCTTGGGGGCCGGGGCAGATACGCAGTATTTT,CASSLGAGADTQYF
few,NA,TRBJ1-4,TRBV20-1,TGCAGTGCTGAGGGCGGCAGGACAACTAATGAAAAACTGTTTTTT,CSAEGGRTTNEKLFF
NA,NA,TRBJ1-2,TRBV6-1,TGTGCCAGCAGCGGGAGGGAACCGATCTATGGCTACACCTTC,CASSGREPIYGYTF
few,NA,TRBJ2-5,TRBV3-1,TGTGCCAGCAGCCAAGCGGAGGAGACCCAGTACTTC,CASSQAEETQYF
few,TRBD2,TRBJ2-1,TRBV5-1,TGCGCCAGCAGCCTCGCCGAGTCACTAGCGGGAGGTTTAAATGAGCAGTTCTTC,CASSLAESLAGGLNEQFF
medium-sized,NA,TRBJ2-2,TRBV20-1,TGCAGTGCTAGCGTGATAGCTCCCACCGGGGAGCTGTTTTTT,CSASVIAPTGELFF
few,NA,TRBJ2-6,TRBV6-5,TGTGCCAGCAGTTCCCCGGTCAGGCTGGGGGCCAACGTCCTGACTTTC,CASSSPVRLGANVLTF
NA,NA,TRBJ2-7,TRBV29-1,TGCAGCGCCAGTTCCTCCGCGGCCGAGCAGTACTTC,CSASSSAAEQYF
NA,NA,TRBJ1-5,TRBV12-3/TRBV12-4,TGTGCCAGCAGATCAGAGCTTAGCAATCAGCCCCAGCATTTT,CASRSELSNQPQHF
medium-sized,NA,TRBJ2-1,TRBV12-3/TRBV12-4,TGTGCCAGCACCCGGGACCTTGGGGGCAATGAGCAGTTCTTC,CASTRDLGGNEQFF